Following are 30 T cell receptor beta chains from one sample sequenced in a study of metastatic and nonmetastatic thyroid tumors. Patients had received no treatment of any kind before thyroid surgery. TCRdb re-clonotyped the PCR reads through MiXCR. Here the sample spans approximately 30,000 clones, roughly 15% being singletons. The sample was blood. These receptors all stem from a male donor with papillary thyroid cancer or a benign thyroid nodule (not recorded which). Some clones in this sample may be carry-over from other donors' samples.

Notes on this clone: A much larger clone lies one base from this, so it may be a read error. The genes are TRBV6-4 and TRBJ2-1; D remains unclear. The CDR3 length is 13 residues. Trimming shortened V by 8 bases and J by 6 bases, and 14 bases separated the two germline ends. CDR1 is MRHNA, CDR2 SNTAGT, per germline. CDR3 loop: CASVIGPSNEQFF. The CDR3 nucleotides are TGTGCCAGCGTGATAGGGCCCAGCAATGAGCAGTTCTTC.

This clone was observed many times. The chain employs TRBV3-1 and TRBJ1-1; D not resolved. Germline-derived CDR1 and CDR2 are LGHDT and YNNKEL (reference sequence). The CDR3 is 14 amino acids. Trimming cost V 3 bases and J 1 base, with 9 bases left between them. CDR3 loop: CASSQGGENTEAFF. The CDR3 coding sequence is TGTGCCAGCAGCCAGGGAGGTGAGAACACTGAAGCTTTCTTT.

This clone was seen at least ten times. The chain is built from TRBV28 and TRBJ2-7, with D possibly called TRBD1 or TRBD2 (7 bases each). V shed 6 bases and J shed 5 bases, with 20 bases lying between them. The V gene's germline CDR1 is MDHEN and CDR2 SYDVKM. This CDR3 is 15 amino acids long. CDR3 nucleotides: TGTGCCAGCAGCTACGCGGGGAGGGGGCTCGACGAGCAGTACTTC. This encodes CASSYAGRGLDEQYF.

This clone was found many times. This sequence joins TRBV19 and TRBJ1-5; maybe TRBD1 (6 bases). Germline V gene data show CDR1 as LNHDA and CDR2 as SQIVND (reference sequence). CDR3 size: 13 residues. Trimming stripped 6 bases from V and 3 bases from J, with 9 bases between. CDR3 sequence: CASRQGYNQPQHF. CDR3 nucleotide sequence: TGTGCCAGTAGACAGGGCTACAATCAGCCCCAGCATTTT.

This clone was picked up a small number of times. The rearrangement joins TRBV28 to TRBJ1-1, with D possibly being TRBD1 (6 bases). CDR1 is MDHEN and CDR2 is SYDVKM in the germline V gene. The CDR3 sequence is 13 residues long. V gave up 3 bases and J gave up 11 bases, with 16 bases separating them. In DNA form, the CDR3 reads TGTGCCAGCAGTTTGTCGGGGGGCCTCGATGCTTTCTTT. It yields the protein CASSLSGGLDAFF. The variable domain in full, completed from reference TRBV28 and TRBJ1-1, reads DVKVTQSSRYLVKRTGEKVFLECVQDMDHENMFWYRQDPGLGLRLIYFSYDVKMKEKGDIPEGYSVSREKKERFSLILESASTNQTSMYLCASSLSGGLDAFFGQGTRLTVV.

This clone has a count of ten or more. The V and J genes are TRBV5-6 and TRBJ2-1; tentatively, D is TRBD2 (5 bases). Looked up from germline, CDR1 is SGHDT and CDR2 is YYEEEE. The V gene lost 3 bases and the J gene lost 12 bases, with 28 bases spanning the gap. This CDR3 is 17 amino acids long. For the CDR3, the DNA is TGTGCCAGCAGCTCTGGAGTGGCTAGCCGGCAGAATATCGGGCAGTTCTTC. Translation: CASSSGVASRQNIGQFF. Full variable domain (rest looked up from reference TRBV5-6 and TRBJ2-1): DAGVTQSPTHLIKTRGQQVTLRCSPKSGHDTVSWYQQALGQGPQFIFQYYEEEERQRGNFPDRFSGHQFPNYSSELNVNALLLGDSALYLCASSSGVASRQNIGQFFGPGTRLTVL.

The CDR3 DNA is TGTGCCAGCAGCCCCAAGTCGGCAGGGAGGCACGAGCAGTACTTC. It encodes CASSPKSAGRHEQYF. The chain has TRBV3-1 and TRBJ2-7; weak D call: TRBD2 (6 bases). The V end lost 4 bases, the J end lost 5 bases, and 18 bases lay between the germline ends. The CDR3 sequence is 15 residues long. The germline V gene has CDR1 LGHDT and CDR2 YNNKEL (reference sequence).

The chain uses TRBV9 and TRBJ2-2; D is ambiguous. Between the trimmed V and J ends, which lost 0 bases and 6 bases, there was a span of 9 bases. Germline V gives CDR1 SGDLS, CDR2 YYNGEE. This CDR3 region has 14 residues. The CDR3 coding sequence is TGTGCCAGCAGCGTAGGTTGGCAGGCCGGGGAGCTGTTTTTT. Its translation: CASSVGWQAGELFF.

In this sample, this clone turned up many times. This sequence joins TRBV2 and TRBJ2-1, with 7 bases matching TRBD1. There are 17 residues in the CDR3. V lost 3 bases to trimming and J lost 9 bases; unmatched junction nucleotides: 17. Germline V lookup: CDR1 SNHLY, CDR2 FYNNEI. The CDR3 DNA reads TGTGCCAGCAGTGAGGAGCGAAGGGACAGTAGGGGTTTTGAGCAGTTCTTC. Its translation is CASSEERRDSRGFEQFF. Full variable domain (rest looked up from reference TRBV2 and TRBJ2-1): EPEVTQTPSHQVTQMGQEVILRCVPISNHLYFYWYRQILGQKVEFLVSFYNNEISEKSEIFDDQFSVERPDGSNFTLKIRSTKLEDSAMYFCASSEERRDSRGFEQFFGPGTRLTVL.

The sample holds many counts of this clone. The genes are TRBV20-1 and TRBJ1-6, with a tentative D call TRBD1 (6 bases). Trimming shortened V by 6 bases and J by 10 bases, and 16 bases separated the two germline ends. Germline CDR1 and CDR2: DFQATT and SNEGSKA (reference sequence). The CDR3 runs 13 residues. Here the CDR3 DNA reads TGCAGTGCACCAGGGTTAGGGGGATCACCCCTCCACTTT. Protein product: CSAPGLGGSPLHF.

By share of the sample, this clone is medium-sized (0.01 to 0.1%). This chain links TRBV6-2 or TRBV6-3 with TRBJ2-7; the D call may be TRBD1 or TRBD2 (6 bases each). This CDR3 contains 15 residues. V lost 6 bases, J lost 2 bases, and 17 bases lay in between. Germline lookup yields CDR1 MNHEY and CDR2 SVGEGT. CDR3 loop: CASRRGDGGPYEQYF. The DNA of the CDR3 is TGTGCCAGCAGAAGAGGCGACGGGGGCCCCTACGAGCAGTACTTC.

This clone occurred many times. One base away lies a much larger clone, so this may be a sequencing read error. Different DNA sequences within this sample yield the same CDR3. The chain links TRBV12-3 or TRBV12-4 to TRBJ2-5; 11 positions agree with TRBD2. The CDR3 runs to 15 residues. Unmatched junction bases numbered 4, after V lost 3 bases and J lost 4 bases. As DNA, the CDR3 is TGTGCCAGCAGTTTCGGGCTAGCGGGGGGAGAGACCCAGTACTTC. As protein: CASSFGLAGGETQYF.

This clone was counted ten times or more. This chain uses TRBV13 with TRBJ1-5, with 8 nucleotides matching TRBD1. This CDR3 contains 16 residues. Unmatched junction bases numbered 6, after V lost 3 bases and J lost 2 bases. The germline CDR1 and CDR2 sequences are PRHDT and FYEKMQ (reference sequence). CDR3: CASSFTGGMGNQPQHF. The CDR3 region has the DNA TGTGCCAGCAGCTTTACAGGGGGTATGGGCAATCAGCCCCAGCATTTT.

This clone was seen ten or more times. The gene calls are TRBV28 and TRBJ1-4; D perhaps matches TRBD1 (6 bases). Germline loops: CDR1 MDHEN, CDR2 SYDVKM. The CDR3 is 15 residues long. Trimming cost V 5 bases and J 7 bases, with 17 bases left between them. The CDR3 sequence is CASSARGGKSEKLFF. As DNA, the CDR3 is TGTGCCAGCAGTGCCCGGGGGGGCAAGAGTGAAAAACTGTTTTTT.

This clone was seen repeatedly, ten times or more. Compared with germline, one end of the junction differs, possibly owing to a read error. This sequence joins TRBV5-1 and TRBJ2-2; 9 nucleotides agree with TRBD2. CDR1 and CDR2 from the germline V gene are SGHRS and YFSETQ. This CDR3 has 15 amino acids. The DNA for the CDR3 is TGCGCCAGCTTGGCGGGAGGGACGAACACCGGGGAGCTGCTTTTT. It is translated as CASLAGGTNTGELLF.

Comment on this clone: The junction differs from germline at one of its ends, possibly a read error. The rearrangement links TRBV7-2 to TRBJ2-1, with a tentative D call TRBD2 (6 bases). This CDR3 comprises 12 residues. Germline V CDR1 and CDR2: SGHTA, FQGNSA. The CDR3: CASRRTYREQSF. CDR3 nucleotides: TGTGCCAGCAGGAGGACATACCGGGAGCAGTCCTTC.

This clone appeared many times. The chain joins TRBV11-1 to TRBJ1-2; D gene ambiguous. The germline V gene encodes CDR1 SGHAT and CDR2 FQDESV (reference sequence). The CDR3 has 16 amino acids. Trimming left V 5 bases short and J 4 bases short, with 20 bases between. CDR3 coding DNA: TGTGCCAGCAGCCCCGGACCCGGCTCTTCCCCCTATGGCTACACCTTC. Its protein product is CASSPGPGSSPYGYTF.

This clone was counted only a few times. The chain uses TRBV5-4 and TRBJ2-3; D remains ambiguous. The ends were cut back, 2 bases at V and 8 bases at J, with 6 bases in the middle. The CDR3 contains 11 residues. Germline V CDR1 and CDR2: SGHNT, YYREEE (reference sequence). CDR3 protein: CASSFLGTQYF. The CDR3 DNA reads TGTGCCAGCAGCTTCTTGGGTACGCAGTATTTT.

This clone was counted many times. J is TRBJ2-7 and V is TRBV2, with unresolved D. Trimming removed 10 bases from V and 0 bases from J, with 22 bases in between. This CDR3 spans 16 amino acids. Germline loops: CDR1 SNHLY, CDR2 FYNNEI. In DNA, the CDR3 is TGTGCCAACCCGAGCAAGCCAAACGGATTCTCCTACGAGCAGTACTTC. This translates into CANPSKPNGFSYEQYF.

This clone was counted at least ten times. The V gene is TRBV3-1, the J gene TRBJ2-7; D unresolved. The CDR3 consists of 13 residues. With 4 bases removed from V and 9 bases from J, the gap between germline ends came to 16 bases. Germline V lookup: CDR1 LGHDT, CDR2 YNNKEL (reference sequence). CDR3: CASSPSDLRGQYF. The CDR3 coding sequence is TGTGCCAGCAGCCCGTCGGACCTACGAGGGCAGTACTTC.

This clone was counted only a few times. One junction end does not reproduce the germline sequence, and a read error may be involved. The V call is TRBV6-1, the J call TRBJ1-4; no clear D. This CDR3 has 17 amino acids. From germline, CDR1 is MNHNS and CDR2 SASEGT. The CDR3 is CASSEFGRCATNEKLFF. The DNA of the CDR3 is TGTGCCAGCAGTGAATTTGGAAGGTGTGCAACTAATGAAAAGCTGTTTTTT.

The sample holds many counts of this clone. The CDR3: CASSPQDKTYEQYF. DNA of the CDR3: TGTGCCAGCAGCCCGCAAGACAAAACCTACGAGCAGTACTTC. V gene TRBV7-2 combines with J gene TRBJ2-7; D ambiguous. The CDR3 has 14 residues. Germline V gene sequence: CDR1 SGHTA, CDR2 FQGNSA. The V end was cut by 5 bases, the J end by 2 bases, with 13 bases between.

The chain's CDR3 is CAWINQAKEQYF. The CDR3 bases are TGTGCCTGGATTAACCAGGCGAAGGAGCAGTACTTC. This sequence joins TRBV30 and TRBJ2-7; the D is unclear. Trimming shortened V by 4 bases and J by 7 bases, and 14 bases separated the two germline ends. The CDR3 has 12 residues. Germline assignment: CDR1 GTSNPN and CDR2 SVGIG (reference sequence). Complete variable domain (other parts from reference TRBV30 and TRBJ2-7): SQTIHQWPATLVQPVGSPLSLECTVEGTSNPNLYWYRQAAGRGLQLLFYSVGIGQISSEVPQNLSASRPQDRQFILSSKKLLLSDSGFYLCAWINQAKEQYFGPGTRLTVT.

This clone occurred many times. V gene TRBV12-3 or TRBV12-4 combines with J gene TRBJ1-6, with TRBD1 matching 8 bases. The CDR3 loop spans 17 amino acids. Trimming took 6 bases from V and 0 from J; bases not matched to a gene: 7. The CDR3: CASRSTGASSYNSPLHF. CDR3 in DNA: TGTGCCAGCAGATCGACAGGGGCCAGCTCCTATAATTCACCCCTCCACTTT.

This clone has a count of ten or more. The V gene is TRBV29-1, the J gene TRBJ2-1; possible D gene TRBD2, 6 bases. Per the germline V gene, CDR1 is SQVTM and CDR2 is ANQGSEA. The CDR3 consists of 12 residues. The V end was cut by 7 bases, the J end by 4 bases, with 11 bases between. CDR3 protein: CSAGEQYNEQFF. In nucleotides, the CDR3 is TGCAGCGCGGGGGAACAGTACAATGAGCAGTTCTTC.

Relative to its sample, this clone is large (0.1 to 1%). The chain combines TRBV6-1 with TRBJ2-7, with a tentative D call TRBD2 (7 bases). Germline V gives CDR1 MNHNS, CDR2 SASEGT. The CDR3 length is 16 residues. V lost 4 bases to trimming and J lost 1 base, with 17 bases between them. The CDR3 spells CASSATGRGGSYEQYF. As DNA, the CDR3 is TGTGCCAGCAGTGCTACTGGGAGGGGGGGGTCCTACGAGCAGTACTTC.

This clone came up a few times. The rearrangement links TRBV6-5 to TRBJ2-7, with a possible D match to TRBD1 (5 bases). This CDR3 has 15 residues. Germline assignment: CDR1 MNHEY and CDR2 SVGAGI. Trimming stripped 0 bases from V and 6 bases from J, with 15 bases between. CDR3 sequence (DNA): TGTGCCAGCAGTTACTCGAGCAGGGTCCTTCGCGAGCAGTACTTC. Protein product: CASSYSSRVLREQYF.

The chain's CDR3 is CGGDESANSPLHF. The CDR3, as DNA: TGTGGCGGTGATGAGTCAGCGAATTCACCCCTCCACTTT. The J gene is TRBJ1-6, the V gene TRBV30; D unclear. CDR1 is GTSNPN and CDR2 is SVGIG in the germline V gene (reference sequence). The length of the CDR3 is 13 residues. The variable domain in full, completed from reference TRBV30 and TRBJ1-6, reads SQTIHQWPATLVQPVGSPLSLECTVEGTSNPNLYWYRQAAGRGLQLLFYSVGIGQISSEVPQNLSASRPQDRQFILSSKKLLLSDSGFYLCGGDESANSPLHFGNGTRLTVT.

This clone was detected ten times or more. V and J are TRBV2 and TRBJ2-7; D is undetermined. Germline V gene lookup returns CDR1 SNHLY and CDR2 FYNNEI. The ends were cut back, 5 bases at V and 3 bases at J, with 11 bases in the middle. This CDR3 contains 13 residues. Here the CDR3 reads CASSLTEGYEQYF. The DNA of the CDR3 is TGTGCCAGCAGTCTAACGGAAGGCTACGAGCAGTACTTC.

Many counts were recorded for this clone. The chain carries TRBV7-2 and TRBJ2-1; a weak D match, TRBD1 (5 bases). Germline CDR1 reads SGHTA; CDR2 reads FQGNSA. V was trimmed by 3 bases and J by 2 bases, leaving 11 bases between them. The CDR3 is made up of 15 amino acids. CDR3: CASSFLPDTYNEQFF. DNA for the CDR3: TGTGCCAGCAGCTTTCTACCGGACACCTACAATGAGCAGTTCTTC.